This T cell receptor beta chain is drawn from a study of shared clonotypes between healthy human individuals. Across the whole study: Each donor's CD4 naive and CD4 memory cells filled three plates apiece, CD8 naive two, and CD8 memory one. Study conclusions and caveats: Expectations were that clonotype sharing among donors would be affected by sequencing depth.

Naive CD8 cells lacked CD45RO and underwent positive selection for CCR7, leaving out terminally differentiated effector memory CD45RA+ cells. Healthy and HIV-negative, the adult donors had no recent acute infections or vaccinations. Tens of thousands of T cell genomes (approximately 190 ng DNA) went into each sorted-subset replicate. Data came from immunoSEQ multiplex PCR; TCRdb stores just in-frame clones and leaves some out. Of around 1.9 million clones in the sample, 93% were seen once. A word on this clone: The antigen is unknown.

The CDR3 has 14 amino acids. Trimming cost V 3 bases and J 5 bases; bases outside gene matches: 4. Germline values: CDR1 WNHNN, CDR2 SYGVQD (reference sequence). V is TRBV10-1 and J is TRBJ2-3; TRBD1 aligns across 8 bases. This TCR came from a man aged 18 to 30 in good health. Some clones in this sample may be carry-over from other donors' samples. The sample taken for sequencing was naive CD8+ T cells from PBMCs. The CDR3 DNA sequence: TGCGCCAGCAGTGACAGGGGGCGGGTAGATACGCAGTATTTT. It yields the protein CASSDRGRVDTQYF.